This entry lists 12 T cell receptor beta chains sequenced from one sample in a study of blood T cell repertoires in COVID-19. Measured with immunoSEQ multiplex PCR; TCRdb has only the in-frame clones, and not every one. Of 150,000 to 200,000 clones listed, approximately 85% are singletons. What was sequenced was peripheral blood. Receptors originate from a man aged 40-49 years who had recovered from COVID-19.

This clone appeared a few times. CDR3 DNA sequence: TGTGCCAGCAGCCTCAGGGACACGGTTCGGGGGGAGCTGTTTTTT. This translates into CASSLRDTVRGELFF. The chain uses TRBV7-8 and TRBJ2-2, with D possibly being TRBD1 (6 bases). This CDR3 has 15 residues. Germline V lookup: CDR1 SGHVS, CDR2 FQNEAQ. V was clipped by 5 bases and J by 8 bases, with 18 bases between them.

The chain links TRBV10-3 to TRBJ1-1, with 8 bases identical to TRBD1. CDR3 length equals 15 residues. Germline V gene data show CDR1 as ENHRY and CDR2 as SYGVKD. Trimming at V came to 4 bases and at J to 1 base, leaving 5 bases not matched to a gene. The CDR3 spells CAISVKGQANTEAFF. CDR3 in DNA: TGTGCCATCAGTGTCAAGGGACAGGCGAACACTGAAGCTTTCTTT.

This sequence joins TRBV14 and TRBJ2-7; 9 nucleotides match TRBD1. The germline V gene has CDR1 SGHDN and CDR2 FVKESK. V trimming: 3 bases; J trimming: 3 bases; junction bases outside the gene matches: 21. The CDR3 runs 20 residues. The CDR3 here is CASSHPSGTGSFLGYYEQYF. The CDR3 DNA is TGTGCCAGCAGCCACCCCTCCGGGACAGGGTCCTTCCTAGGATACTACGAGCAGTACTTC. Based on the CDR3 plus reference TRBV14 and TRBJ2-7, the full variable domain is EAGVTQFPSHSVIEKGQTVTLRCDPISGHDNLYWYRRVMGKEIKFLLHFVKESKQDESGMPNNRFLAERTGGTYSTLKVQPAELEDSGVYFCASSHPSGTGSFLGYYEQYFGPGTRLTVT.

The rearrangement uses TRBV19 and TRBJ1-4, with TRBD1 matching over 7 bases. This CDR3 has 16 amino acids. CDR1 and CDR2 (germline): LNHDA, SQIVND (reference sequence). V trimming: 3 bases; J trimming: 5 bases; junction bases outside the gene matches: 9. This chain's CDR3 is CASSIPTTGRNEKLFF. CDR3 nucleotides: TGTGCCAGTAGTATCCCAACGACAGGGAGAAATGAAAAACTGTTTTTT.

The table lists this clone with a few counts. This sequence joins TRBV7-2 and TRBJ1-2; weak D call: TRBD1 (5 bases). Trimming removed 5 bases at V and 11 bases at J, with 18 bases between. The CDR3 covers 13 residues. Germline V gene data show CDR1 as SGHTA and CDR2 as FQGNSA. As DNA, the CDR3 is TGTGCCAGCAGCCCTCACAGGCGGATCGGATACACCTTC. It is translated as CASSPHRRIGYTF.

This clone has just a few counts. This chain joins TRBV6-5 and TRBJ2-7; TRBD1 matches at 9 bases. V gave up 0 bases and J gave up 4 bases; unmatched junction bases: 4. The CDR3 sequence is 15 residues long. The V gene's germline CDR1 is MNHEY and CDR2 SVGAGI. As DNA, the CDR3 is TGTGCCAGCAGTTACTCGGGGACAGGGATATACGAGCAGTACTTC. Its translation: CASSYSGTGIYEQYF.

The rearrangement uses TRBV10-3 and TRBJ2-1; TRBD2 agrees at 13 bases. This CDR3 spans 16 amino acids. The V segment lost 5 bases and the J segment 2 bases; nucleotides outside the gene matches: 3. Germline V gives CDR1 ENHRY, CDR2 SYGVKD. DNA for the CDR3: TGTGCCATCAGTCTTGGGACTAGCGGGACCTACAATGAGCAGTTCTTC. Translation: CAISLGTSGTYNEQFF.

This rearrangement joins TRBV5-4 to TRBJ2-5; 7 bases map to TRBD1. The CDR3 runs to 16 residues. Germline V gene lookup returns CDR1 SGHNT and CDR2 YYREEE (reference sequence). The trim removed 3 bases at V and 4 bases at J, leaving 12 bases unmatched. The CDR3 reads CASSYYRGRVGETQYF. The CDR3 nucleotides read TGTGCCAGCAGCTACTACAGGGGAAGGGTAGGAGAGACCCAGTACTTC.

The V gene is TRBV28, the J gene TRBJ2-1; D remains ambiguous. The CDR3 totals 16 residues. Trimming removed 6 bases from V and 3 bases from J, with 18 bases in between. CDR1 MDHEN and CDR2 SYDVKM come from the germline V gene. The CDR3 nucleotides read TGTGCCAGCAGCTCTAAAATACCCACCCACTACAATGAGCAGTTCTTC. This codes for CASSSKIPTHYNEQFF.

CDR3 protein: CASSDRTNTGELFF. CDR3 sequence (DNA): TGTGCCAGCAGTGATCGTACGAACACCGGGGAGCTGTTTTTT. The chain links TRBV2 to TRBJ2-2; no clear D. This CDR3 comprises 14 residues. The germline V and J ends were trimmed by 3 bases and 0 bases, with 5 bases remaining between them. Germline assignment: CDR1 SNHLY and CDR2 FYNNEI. Full variable domain (missing parts from reference TRBV2 and TRBJ2-2): EPEVTQTPSHQVTQMGQEVILRCVPISNHLYFYWYRQILGQKVEFLVSFYNNEISEKSEIFDDQFSVERPDGSNFTLKIRSTKLEDSAMYFCASSDRTNTGELFFGEGSRLTVL.

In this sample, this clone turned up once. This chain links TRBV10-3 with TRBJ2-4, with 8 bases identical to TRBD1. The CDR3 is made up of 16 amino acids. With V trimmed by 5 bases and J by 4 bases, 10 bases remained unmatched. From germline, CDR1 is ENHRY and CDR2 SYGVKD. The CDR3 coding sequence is TGTGCCATCAGTCCCGGACAGGGACATTCTAAAAACATTCAGTACTTC. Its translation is CAISPGQGHSKNIQYF.

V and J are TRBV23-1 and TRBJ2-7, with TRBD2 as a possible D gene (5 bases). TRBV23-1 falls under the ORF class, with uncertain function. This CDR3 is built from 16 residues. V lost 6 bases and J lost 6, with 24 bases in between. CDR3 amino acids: CASSRVGRVQGIEQYF. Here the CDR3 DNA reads TGCGCCAGCAGCCGCGTCGGGCGGGTACAAGGAATCGAGCAGTACTTC.